Below are 32 T cell receptor beta chains sequenced from a single sample in a study of T-cell reconstitution after alpha-beta-depleted transplantation in children. Using unique molecular identifiers, the investigators prepared the TCRbeta library. TCRdb itself ran the PCR reads through MiXCR, one entry per CDR3 protein. The profile shows around 800,000 distinct CDR3 sequences, roughly 15% of them singletons. The sequences come from PBMCs, mostly from graft donor cells, collected 360 days after TCRalphabeta/CD19-depleted stem cell transplant. The receptors were sampled from a male patient between 5 and 17 years old who had a stem cell transplant for acute lymphoblastic leukemia, so the T cells may come from the graft donor.

This clonotype was observed many times. This chain uses TRBV10-3 with TRBJ2-1; no clear D gene. This CDR3 contains 15 residues. The V gene's germline CDR1 is ENHRY and CDR2 SYGVKD. Trimming shortened V by 6 bases and J by 5 bases, and 17 bases separated the two germline ends. CDR3 sequence: CAISEHNQVNNEQFF. In nucleotides, the CDR3 is TGTGCCATCAGCGAACATAATCAGGTCAACAATGAGCAGTTCTTC.

This clonotype was seen a few times. The chain couples TRBV5-1 to TRBJ1-4, with 9 bases identical to TRBD1. J was trimmed by 5 bases and V by 0 bases; bases with no gene match: 11. The CDR3 runs to 18 residues. Germline loops: CDR1 SGHRS, CDR2 YFSETQ. In DNA form, the CDR3 reads TGCGCCAGCAGCTTGGCTGGGACAGGGACCTTCGGAAATGAAAAACTGTTTTTT. Translation: CASSLAGTGTFGNEKLFF. The full variable domain, in which reference TRBV5-1 and TRBJ1-4 provide the parts outside the CDR3, is KAGVTQTPRYLIKTRGQQVTLSCSPISGHRSVSWYQQTPGQGLQFLFEYFSETQRNKGNFPGRFSGRQFSNSRSEMNVSTLELGDSALYLCASSLAGTGTFGNEKLFFGSGTQLSVL.

This clonotype came up a few times. The chain carries TRBV20-1 and TRBJ2-4, with 13 bases lining up with TRBD2. Germline V lookup: CDR1 DFQATT, CDR2 SNEGSKA (reference sequence). With 5 bases clipped from V and 0 bases from J, the junction kept 7 bases outside the gene matches. CDR3 length equals 17 residues. The CDR3 is CSASGTSGTLAKNIQYF. DNA for the CDR3: TGCAGTGCTTCCGGGACTAGCGGGACCTTAGCCAAAAACATTCAGTACTTC.

V and J are TRBV29-1 and TRBJ2-5, with TRBD1 matching 7 bases. Germline CDR1 SQVTM, CDR2 ANQGSEA. The CDR3 totals 13 residues. V dropped 4 bases and J dropped 4; count of bases not matched to a gene: 6. CDR3 residues: CSVAQGMAETQYF. CDR3 bases: TGCAGCGTTGCACAGGGGATGGCAGAGACCCAGTACTTC.

The genes are TRBV18 and TRBJ1-6, with 8 positions matching TRBD1. The CDR3 contains 15 residues. CDR1 KGHSH and CDR2 LQKENI come from the germline V gene. The V segment lost 3 bases and the J segment 6 bases; nucleotides outside the gene matches: 4. CDR3 residues: CASSPTGQVNSPLHF. The CDR3 coding sequence is TGTGCCAGCTCACCGACGGGACAGGTTAATTCACCCCTCCACTTT.

Only a few counts were recorded for this clonotype. The DNA of the CDR3 is TGTGCCAGCAGCCGTCTAGCGGGCCATTACAATGAGCAGTTCTTC. Protein product: CASSRLAGHYNEQFF. The rearrangement joins TRBV7-9 to TRBJ2-1; 8 positions match TRBD2. Germline V gene lookup returns CDR1 SEHNR and CDR2 FQNEAQ (reference sequence). This CDR3 spans 15 amino acids. The V segment lost 5 bases and the J segment 4 bases; nucleotides outside the gene matches: 7.

As to this clonotype: One junction end disagrees with the germline gene, perhaps due to a read error. This chain connects TRBV18 to TRBJ2-2, with D perhaps matching TRBD2 (5 bases). The CDR3 sequence is 14 residues long. Germline V gene lookup returns CDR1 KGHSH and CDR2 LQKENI. The CDR3 reads CASSPQYSTGELYF. The CDR3 nucleotides read TGTGCCAGCTCACCACAGTACAGCACCGGGGAGCTGTATTTT.

Remarks on this clonotype: A read error may be the cause here, since a much bigger clone is one base away. CDR3 sequence reads: CSARDPLRGGREKLFF. DNA for the CDR3: TGCAGTGCTAGAGATCCTTTGAGGGGTGGGAGAGAAAAACTGTTTTTT. This chain uses TRBV20-1 with TRBJ1-4; D is possibly TRBD1 (5 bases). Germline V gives CDR1 DFQATT, CDR2 SNEGSKA (reference sequence). V was clipped by 0 bases and J by 8 bases, with 19 bases between them. The CDR3 extends over 16 amino acids.

In its sample, this clonotype was seen a few times. The chain has TRBV4-2 and TRBJ2-7; 8 bases are a match to TRBD2. With V trimmed by 0 bases and J by 3 bases, 10 bases remained unmatched. From germline, CDR1 is LGHNA and CDR2 YNFKEQ. This CDR3 is 17 amino acids long. CDR3 DNA: TGTGCCAGCAGCCAAGATCAGATAGCGGGGCCCCTCTACGAGCAGTACTTC. Translating gives CASSQDQIAGPLYEQYF.

This clonotype was seen ten or more times. The chain combines TRBV12-3 or TRBV12-4 with TRBJ2-2; no clear D. The CDR3 extends over 14 amino acids. The V and J ends lost 6 bases and 5 bases respectively, with 13 bases between them. DNA of the CDR3: TGTGCCAGCAGATCTAGGCGTGGGACCGGGGAGCTGTTTTTT. Protein: CASRSRRGTGELFF.

The sample holds a few counts of this clonotype. The J gene is TRBJ2-5, the V gene TRBV5-1; 13 nucleotides line up with TRBD2. CDR3 length: 15 amino acids. The germline gives CDR1 SGHRS, CDR2 YFSETQ. Trimming cost V 0 bases and J 4 bases; bases outside gene matches: 0. CDR3 sequence reads: CASSLGTSGRETQYF. DNA of the CDR3: TGCGCCAGCAGCTTGGGGACTAGCGGGAGAGAGACCCAGTACTTC.

CDR3 protein: CASTQTGSSGNPYEQYF. The CDR3 DNA is TGTGCCAGCACCCAAACAGGGTCTAGCGGGAATCCCTACGAGCAGTACTTC. The chain carries TRBV18 and TRBJ2-7; 9 nucleotides match TRBD2. V shed 8 bases and J 2 bases; nucleotides not matched to a gene: 16. There are 17 residues in the CDR3. CDR1 is KGHSH and CDR2 is LQKENI in the germline V gene.

CDR3 sequence reads: CASSPPDSRTQYF. The CDR3 DNA follows: TGTGCCAGCAGTCCCCCTGACAGCCGCACGCAGTATTTT. The chain couples TRBV11-2 to TRBJ2-3, with D possibly being TRBD1 (5 bases). Trimming removed 6 bases at V and 9 bases at J, with 16 bases between. The CDR3 is 13 residues long. CDR1 and CDR2 from the germline V gene are SGHAT and FQNNGV.

This clonotype was seen a handful of times. This chain connects TRBV6-5 to TRBJ2-7; tentatively, D is TRBD1 (5 bases). The germline V gene has CDR1 MNHEY and CDR2 SVGAGI. Trimming took 0 bases from V and 0 from J, leaving 12 bases between them. This CDR3 is 16 amino acids long. CDR3 DNA: TGTGCCAGCAGTTACTCGTGGGGCGGCGGCTCCTACGAGCAGTACTTC. Translating it yields CASSYSWGGGSYEQYF.

This clonotype has ten or more counts. The chain links TRBV9 to TRBJ1-1; 8 bases map to TRBD1. V was pared by 0 bases and J by 2 bases, with 0 bases of the junction left unmatched. The CDR3 has 14 residues. CDR1 SGDLS and CDR2 YYNGEE come from the germline V gene. CDR3 in DNA: TGTGCCAGCAGCGTAGCAGGGGGCAACACTGAAGCTTTCTTT. Protein: CASSVAGGNTEAFF.

This clonotype turned up a few times. V usage is TRBV4-2 and J usage is TRBJ2-7, with 8 bases aligning to TRBD2. The CDR3 is 15 residues long. CDR1 is LGHNA, CDR2 YNFKEQ, per germline. V shed 4 bases and J 5 bases; nucleotides not matched to a gene: 10. CDR3 protein: CASSLQGLGAHEQYF. The CDR3 bases are TGTGCCAGCAGCCTCCAGGGACTAGGGGCCCACGAGCAGTACTTC.

This clonotype was recorded at least ten times. CDR3 coding DNA: TGCAGCGTTGATAAAGGACAGGGACGCTACGAGCAGTACTTC. Protein: CSVDKGQGRYEQYF. V gene TRBV29-1 combines with J gene TRBJ2-7; 8 bases line up with TRBD1. V dropped 3 bases and J dropped 3; count of bases not matched to a gene: 7. The CDR3 loop spans 14 amino acids. Germline lookup yields CDR1 SQVTM and CDR2 ANQGSEA.

This clonotype turned up a few times. The chain uses TRBV10-3 and TRBJ2-7; D assignment may be TRBD1 or TRBD2 (6 bases each). Germline V gene sequence: CDR1 ENHRY, CDR2 SYGVKD. V was clipped by 10 bases and J by 2 bases, with 15 bases between them. This CDR3 is built from 13 residues. DNA for the CDR3: TGTGCCACATTAGGGGGGCCCACCTACGAGCAGTACTTC. The encoded protein is CATLGGPTYEQYF.

This clonotype showed up just a few times. This chain connects TRBV7-3 to TRBJ2-1; 10 positions match TRBD2. The CDR3 has 16 residues. Per germline, CDR1 SGHTA and CDR2 FQGTGA. With 4 bases clipped from V and 6 bases from J, the junction kept 9 bases outside the gene matches. CDR3 sequence (DNA): TGTGCCAGCAGCTCCCCAGCGGGAGGGGGTCTCAATGAGCAGTTCTTC. As protein: CASSSPAGGGLNEQFF. Based on the CDR3 plus reference TRBV7-3 and TRBJ2-1, the full variable domain is GAGVSQTPSNKVTEKGKYVELRCDPISGHTALYWYRQSLGQGPEFLIYFQGTGAADDSGLPNDRFFAVRPEGSVSTLKIQRTERGDSAVYLCASSSPAGGGLNEQFFGPGTRLTVL.

The chain employs TRBV12-3 or TRBV12-4 and TRBJ2-1, with 9 positions matching TRBD2. V was clipped by 3 bases and J by 4 bases; unmatched bases: 4. The CDR3 runs 15 residues. This CDR3 is CASSFRTSEYNEQFF. The DNA of the CDR3 is TGTGCCAGCAGTTTCCGGACTAGCGAGTACAATGAGCAGTTCTTC.

This clonotype was seen a few times. The rearrangement joins TRBV10-3 to TRBJ1-3, with D perhaps matching TRBD1 (5 bases). This CDR3 comprises 17 residues. The germline V gene encodes CDR1 ENHRY and CDR2 SYGVKD. V lost 6 bases and J 0 bases, leaving 18 bases between the germline ends. CDR3: CAIRGDPGEFSGNTIYF. The CDR3 DNA follows: TGTGCCATCAGGGGGGATCCTGGGGAGTTCTCTGGAAACACCATATATTTT.

This clonotype has at least ten counts. This chain links TRBV5-1 with TRBJ2-1; 9 bases agree with TRBD2. From germline, CDR1 is SGHRS and CDR2 YFSETQ. CDR3 length: 14 amino acids. Germline trimming cut 4 bases from V and 6 bases from J; bases unmatched to any gene: 5. The CDR3 DNA is TGCGCCAGCAGCGTTGGCGGGAGGGCCAATGAGCAGTTCTTC. Residues: CASSVGGRANEQFF.

The chain uses TRBV7-6 and TRBJ2-1, with 8 nucleotides matching TRBD2. Trimming removed 5 bases from V and 5 bases from J; junction bases left unmatched: 8. This CDR3 region has 15 residues. In germline, CDR1 is SGHVS, CDR2 FNYEAQ. The CDR3 reads CASSAWTSKDNEQFF. The CDR3, as DNA: TGTGCCAGCAGCGCCTGGACTAGCAAGGACAATGAGCAGTTCTTC. Looking up the rest from reference TRBV7-6 and TRBJ2-1 gives the full variable domain: GAGVSQSPRYKVTKRGQDVALRCDPISGHVSLYWYRQALGQGPEFLTYFNYEAQQDKSGLPNDRFSAERPEGSISTLTIQRTEQRDSAMYRCASSAWTSKDNEQFFGPGTRLTVL.

The chain uses TRBV20-1 and TRBJ2-1; 8 nucleotides line up with TRBD2. V shed 1 base, J shed 3 bases, and the junction held 8 bases outside the gene matches. The CDR3 extends over 16 amino acids. Germline V gene data show CDR1 as DFQATT and CDR2 as SNEGSKA (reference sequence). CDR3 nucleotides: TGCAGTGCTAGAGGGGTACTAGCGGTTTACTACAATGAGCAGTTCTTC. Its translation is CSARGVLAVYYNEQFF.

The table lists this clonotype with a few counts. V and J are TRBV5-1 and TRBJ1-6, with D maybe TRBD1 (5 bases). Looked up from germline, CDR1 is SGHRS and CDR2 is YFSETQ. The V and J ends lost 4 bases and 10 bases respectively, with 24 bases between them. CDR3 length equals 17 residues. The CDR3, as DNA: TGCGCCAGCAGCCTCCTGGGACTCGGGCACGGGGTATCACCCCTCCACTTT. Its protein is CASSLLGLGHGVSPLHF.

This clonotype appeared a few times. The chain has TRBV20-1 and TRBJ2-4; 8 positions agree with TRBD2. Per the germline V gene, CDR1 is DFQATT and CDR2 is SNEGSKA (reference sequence). The CDR3 has 12 amino acids. The trim removed 6 bases at V and 6 bases at J, leaving 4 bases unmatched. The CDR3: CSAGGALNIQYF. The CDR3 DNA follows: TGCAGTGCCGGGGGGGCTCTAAACATTCAGTACTTC.

In its sample, this clonotype was seen a few times. The V call is TRBV5-1, the J call TRBJ2-5; possibly TRBD1 for D (6 bases). This CDR3 contains 14 residues. CDR1 and CDR2 (germline): SGHRS, YFSETQ. Trimming removed 7 bases at V and 1 base at J, with 14 bases between. CDR3 sequence: CASHRQDPQETQYF. CDR3 nucleotides: TGCGCCAGCCATAGACAGGACCCCCAAGAGACCCAGTACTTC.

This rearrangement joins TRBV5-1 to TRBJ1-5; possible D gene TRBD1, 5 bases. The germline V and J ends were trimmed by 0 bases and 0 bases, with 7 bases remaining between them. There are 15 residues in the CDR3. Germline CDR1 SGHRS, CDR2 YFSETQ. CDR3 coding DNA: TGCGCCAGCAGCTTGGAAGGGGTTAGCAATCAGCCCCAGCATTTT. Translating it yields CASSLEGVSNQPQHF. Filled out from reference TRBV5-1 and TRBJ1-5, the complete variable domain reads KAGVTQTPRYLIKTRGQQVTLSCSPISGHRSVSWYQQTPGQGLQFLFEYFSETQRNKGNFPGRFSGRQFSNSRSEMNVSTLELGDSALYLCASSLEGVSNQPQHFGDGTRLSIL.

The chain links TRBV6-1 to TRBJ2-2; 8 bases are shared with TRBD1. The CDR3 runs 14 residues. CDR1 MNHNS and CDR2 SASEGT come from the germline V gene. The ends lost 7 bases at V and 5 bases at J; junction bases unmatched: 6. The CDR3: CASMGRGRTGELFF. Here the CDR3 DNA reads TGTGCCAGCATGGGCAGGGGGCGGACCGGGGAGCTGTTTTTT.

The gene calls are TRBV18 and TRBJ2-7; the D call may be TRBD1 or TRBD2 (6 bases each). This CDR3 is 12 amino acids long. V shed 4 bases and J shed 6 bases, with 10 bases lying between them. Germline CDR1 and CDR2: KGHSH and LQKENI. CDR3 loop: CASSRGAAEQYF. CDR3 DNA: TGTGCCAGCTCACGGGGGGCAGCCGAGCAGTACTTC.

Of note for this clonotype: Possible read error: a much larger clone is one base away. This rearrangement joins TRBV6-2 or TRBV6-3 to TRBJ2-1; no firm D call. This CDR3 region has 11 residues. V lost 7 bases, J lost 6 bases, and 7 bases lay in between. From germline, CDR1 is MNHEY and CDR2 SVGEGT. For the CDR3, the DNA is TGTGCCAGCACCCAGAGCAATGAGCAGTTCTTC. It specifies CASTQSNEQFF.

J is TRBJ2-2 and V is TRBV7-7, with a weak D call TRBD1 (6 bases). Germline values: CDR1 SSHAT, CDR2 FNYEAQ (reference sequence). Trimming removed 4 bases at V and 6 bases at J, with 9 bases between. This CDR3 region has 13 residues. CDR3 bases: TGTGCCAGCAGCTCCTACAGGGCCGGGGAGCTGTTTTTT. It codes for CASSSYRAGELFF.